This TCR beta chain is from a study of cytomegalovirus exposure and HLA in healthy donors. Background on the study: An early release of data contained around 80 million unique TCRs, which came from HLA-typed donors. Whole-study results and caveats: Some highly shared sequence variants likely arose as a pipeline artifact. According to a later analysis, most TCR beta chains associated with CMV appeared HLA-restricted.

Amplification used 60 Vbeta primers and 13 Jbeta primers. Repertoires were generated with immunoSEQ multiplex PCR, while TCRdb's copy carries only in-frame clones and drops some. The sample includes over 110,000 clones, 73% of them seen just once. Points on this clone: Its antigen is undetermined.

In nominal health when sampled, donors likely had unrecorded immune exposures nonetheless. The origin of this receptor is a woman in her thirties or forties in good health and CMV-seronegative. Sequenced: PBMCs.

CDR3 nucleotides: TGTGCCAGCAGCTTAGGGTCTAGGACTAGCCTTAAGTCCGGGGAGCTGTTTTTT. This gives the protein CASSLGSRTSLKSGELFF. V is TRBV7-9 and J is TRBJ2-2; 8 bases line up with TRBD2. The CDR3 runs to 18 residues. V lost 1 base to trimming and J lost 6 bases; unmatched junction nucleotides: 13. Germline CDR1 SEHNR, CDR2 FQNEAQ (reference sequence).